These T cell receptor beta chains were read from a single sample in a study of T-cell reconstitution after alpha-beta-depleted transplantation in children. TCRdb ran MiXCR on the PCR reads and lists one entry per CDR3 protein. The sample lists roughly 590,000 distinct CDR3 sequences, 15% to 20% occurring once. The sample consisted of PBMCs from the stem cell graft donor, taken from the stem cell graft. The receptors were sampled from a human donor who donated a stem cell graft to a child with acute myeloid leukemia. The CDR3 runs from the conserved cysteine through the conserved F or W. D genes are given only for firm matches. Clone size, where shown, is once, few, many, or a class for clones that have expanded.

>many|TRBJ1-6|NA|TRBV9
CASSVGAAPNSPLHF
TGTGCCAGCAGCGTAGGGGCGGCCCCTAATTCACCCCTCCACTTT
>few|TRBJ1-1|TRBD1|TRBV25-1
CASSVPGTGANTEAFF
TGTGCCAGCAGTGTTCCCGGGACAGGGGCAAACACTGAAGCTTTCTTT
>many|TRBJ2-1|NA|TRBV29-1
CSAPARGSNNEQFF
TGCAGCGCACCTGCCCGGGGCTCCAACAATGAGCAGTTCTTC
>few|TRBJ2-7|TRBD1|TRBV5-1
CASSLGQANSYEQYF
TGCGCCAGCAGCCTCGGACAGGCGAACTCCTACGAGCAGTACTTC
>NA|TRBJ1-3|NA|TRBV20-1
CSQSDRAGNTIYF
TGCAGTCAATCGGACAGAGCTGGAAACACCATATATTTT
>few|TRBJ2-5|TRBD2|TRBV20-1
CSATQAGGAFQETQYF
TGCAGTGCTACCCAGGCCGGGGGGGCATTCCAAGAGACCCAGTACTTC
>NA|TRBJ2-1|TRBD2|TRBV5-1
CASSFPSGGPGEQFF
TGCGCCAGCAGCTTTCCTAGCGGGGGGCCAGGGGAGCAGTTCTTC
>NA|TRBJ2-1|TRBD2|TRBV7-9
CASRYLRGDSYNEQFF
TGTGCCAGCAGGTATCTACGGGGGGACTCCTACAATGAGCAGTTCTTC
>NA|TRBJ2-5|TRBD1|TRBV7-7
CASSPTGIRETQYF
TGTGCCAGCAGCCCGACAGGGATTAGGGAGACCCAGTACTTC
>NA|TRBJ1-5|NA|TRBV7-8
CASSPLLSNQPQHF
TGTGCCAGCAGCCCCCTACTTAGCAATCAGCCCCAGCATTTT
>NA|TRBJ2-2|NA|TRBV7-2
CASSSGVPTGELFF
TGTGCCAGCAGCTCAGGGGTCCCGACCGGGGAGCTGTTTTTT
>many|TRBJ1-4|TRBD1|TRBV20-1
CSAEDREGDEKLFF
TGCAGTGCTGAGGACAGGGAGGGGGATGAAAAACTGTTTTTT
>many|TRBJ2-3|TRBD1|TRBV20-1
CSAPTGALDTDTQYF
TGCAGTGCGCCCACAGGGGCCCTGGACACAGATACGCAGTATTTT
>many|TRBJ2-7|NA|TRBV7-2
CASSLARGFYEQYF
TGTGCCAGCAGCTTAGCGCGCGGGTTCTACGAGCAGTACTTC
>many|TRBJ2-3|NA|TRBV25-1
CASSERRGRGLTDTQYF
TGTGCCAGCAGTGAACGAAGAGGCAGGGGCTTGACAGATACGCAGTATTTT
>few|TRBJ2-1|TRBD2|TRBV12-3/TRBV12-4
CASSPGLAGGKVQFF
TGTGCCAGCTCCCCGGGACTAGCGGGGGGGAAAGTCCAGTTCTTC
>few|TRBJ1-2|NA|TRBV4-3
CASSQDNPPYGYTF
TGCGCCAGCAGCCAAGATAATCCTCCTTATGGCTACACCTTC
>many|TRBJ2-3|NA|TRBV12-3/TRBV12-4
CASSSGVVTTDTQYF
TGTGCCAGCAGTTCAGGGGTCGTAACCACAGATACGCAGTATTTT
>many|TRBJ1-1|NA|TRBV6-5
CASSYSWQNTEAFF
TGTGCCAGCAGTTACTCGTGGCAGAACACTGAAGCTTTCTTT
>NA|TRBJ1-1|TRBD1|TRBV12-3/TRBV12-4
CASTTPGQLNTEAFF
TGTGCCAGCACCACCCCGGGACAGTTAAACACTGAAGCTTTCTTT
>NA|TRBJ2-2|TRBD2|TRBV20-1
CSARRLAGVSNTGDLFF
TGCAGTGCTAGACGGCTAGCGGGGGTGTCGAACACCGGGGACCTGTTTTTT
>many|TRBJ1-6|NA|TRBV6-4
CASTLGTGSPLHF
TGTGCCAGCACCCTGGGAACAGGGTCACCCCTCCACTTT
>NA|TRBJ1-1|NA|TRBV12-3/TRBV12-4
CASSLGQTATEAFF
TGTGCCAGCAGTTTAGGGCAGACAGCCACTGAAGCTTTCTTT
>once|TRBJ2-3|NA|TRBV9
CASSPRTRMADTQYF
TGTGCCAGCAGCCCCCGGACTCGGATGGCAGATACGCAGTATTTT
>many|TRBJ2-2|NA|TRBV5-6
CASSGGMDGPTGELFF
TGTGCCAGCAGCGGGGGTATGGACGGACCGACCGGGGAGCTGTTTTTT
>NA|TRBJ1-2|TRBD1|TRBV25-1
CASSDPGTGYGYTF
TGTGCCAGCAGTGACCCAGGGACAGGCTATGGCTACACCTTC
>many|TRBJ2-7|NA|TRBV7-2
CASSLAEGHSYEQYF
TGTGCCAGCAGCTTAGCGGAGGGGCACTCCTACGAGCAGTACTTC
>many|TRBJ2-7|NA|TRBV29-1
CSVGLPYYEQYF
TGCAGCGTTGGATTGCCTTACTACGAGCAGTACTTC
>few|TRBJ1-1|NA|TRBV11-2
CASSLGGGGNTEAFF
TGTGCCAGCAGCTTAGGCGGAGGGGGGAACACTGAAGCTTTCTTT
>many|TRBJ1-3|NA|TRBV5-6
CASSLRTAGNTIYF
TGTGCCAGCAGCTTAAGGACGGCGGGAAACACCATATATTTT
>many|TRBJ2-6|TRBD1|TRBV5-6
CASSPGTVSGANVLTF
TGTGCCAGCAGCCCGGGGACAGTCTCTGGGGCCAACGTCCTGACTTTC
>many|TRBJ2-1|NA|TRBV12-3/TRBV12-4
CASSFIINEQFF
TGTGCCAGCAGTTTTATCATTAATGAGCAGTTCTTC
>few|TRBJ2-2|TRBD2|TRBV15
CATRRGEGPNTGELFF
TGTGCCACCAGGAGAGGGGAGGGCCCGAACACCGGGGAGCTGTTTTTT
>few|TRBJ2-7|TRBD1|TRBV20-1
CSASATGTGVTYEQYF
TGCAGTGCTAGTGCCACCGGGACAGGGGTAACCTACGAGCAGTACTTC
>many|TRBJ1-1|NA|TRBV20-1
CSAVADTEAFF
TGCAGTGCTGTCGCGGACACTGAAGCTTTCTTT
>NA|TRBJ2-3|NA|TRBV24-1
CATSDSQRADTQYF
TGTGCCACCAGTGATTCCCAGAGAGCAGATACGCAGTATTTT
>many|TRBJ1-2|NA|TRBV7-2
CASSSPRGYTF
TGTGCCAGCAGCTCCCCAAGGGGCTACACCTTC
>many|TRBJ1-1|TRBD1|TRBV20-1
CSARVTGTFTEAFF
TGCAGTGCTCGAGTGACAGGGACTTTCACTGAAGCTTTCTTT
>many|TRBJ2-3|NA|TRBV20-1
CSANPLGGNTDTQYF
TGCAGTGCTAATCCCCTTGGGGGGAACACAGATACGCAGTATTTT
>NA|TRBJ2-1|NA|TRBV29-1
CSAPRQNNEQFF
TGCAGCGCTCCCCGACAGAACAATGAGCAGTTCTTC
>few|TRBJ2-3|NA|TRBV12-3/TRBV12-4
CASSRAFSDTQYF
TGTGCCAGCAGTCGGGCCTTCTCAGATACGCAGTATTTT
>many|TRBJ2-4|TRBD1|TRBV20-1
CSARDPRGQGSLILAKNIQYF
TGCAGTGCTAGAGATCCTAGGGGGCAGGGTAGCCTCATCCTAGCCAAAAACATTCAGTACTTC
>many|TRBJ1-1|TRBD1|TRBV12-3/TRBV12-4
CASTNGQGTLNTEAFF
TGTGCCAGCACCAACGGACAGGGGACCTTGAACACTGAAGCTTTCTTT
>NA|TRBJ1-2|NA|TRBV20-1
CSARGKREAYGYTF
TGCAGTGCTAGAGGGAAGAGGGAGGCCTATGGCTACACCTTC
>many|TRBJ2-3|TRBD1|TRBV20-1
CSARVHRGLDTQYF
TGCAGTGCTAGAGTCCACAGGGGGCTAGATACGCAGTATTTT
>NA|TRBJ1-1|NA|TRBV7-9
CASSPSAAEGTEAFF
TGTGCCAGCAGCCCTTCGGCGGCTGAGGGGACTGAAGCTTTCTTT
>many|TRBJ1-1|NA|TRBV30
CAWSVQVNTEAFF
TGTGCCTGGAGTGTTCAGGTGAACACTGAAGCTTTCTTT